These T cell receptor beta chains were read from a single sample in a study of identical twins. TCRdb ran MiXCR on the 5' RACE reads and lists one entry per CDR3 protein. The sample gives about 520,000 distinct CDR3 sequences, 22% of which show up once; about 0.91% is in the top ten. The same data also went into a second study, on T cells expressing NK-cell markers.

The specimen was CD4+ T cells sorted from blood. The receptors originated from a woman aged 18-30 years in good health. CDR3s include the opening cysteine and the closing phenylalanine or tryptophan. D genes are given only for firm matches. The size of a clone is reported for some rows only, either as once, few or many, or as a class for expanded clones.

j_call d_call clone_size v_call cdr3_aa cdr3_nt
TRBJ1-6 - - TRBV15 CATSTGTRMNSPLHF TGTGCCACCAGCACCGGGACCCGGATGAATTCACCCCTCCACTTT
TRBJ2-1 TRBD2 few TRBV12-3/TRBV12-4 CASSAPGTSTYNEQFF TGTGCCAGCAGTGCTCCCGGGACTAGCACTTACAATGAGCAGTTCTTC
TRBJ2-3 TRBD1 - TRBV9 CASSVAQGVTDTQYF TGTGCCAGCAGCGTAGCCCAGGGGGTCACAGATACGCAGTATTTT
TRBJ2-5 - many TRBV20-1 CSARTHQKETQYF TGCAGTGCTAGAACCCATCAGAAAGAGACCCAGTACTTC
TRBJ1-5 - - TRBV20-1 CSAFKEGNFNQPQHF TGCAGTGCTTTCAAGGAGGGGAACTTCAATCAGCCCCAGCATTTT
TRBJ1-6 - few TRBV21-1 CASYTGDGSPLHF TGTGCCAGCTATACAGGGGATGGTTCACCCCTCCACTTT
TRBJ1-1 - - TRBV10-1 CASSSQGQAFF TGCGCCAGCAGTAGCCAGGGTCAAGCTTTCTTT
TRBJ2-2 TRBD2 few TRBV6-1 CASSRTSGSNTGELFF TGTGCCAGCAGTCGTACTAGCGGGAGTAACACCGGGGAGCTGTTTTTT
TRBJ2-7 - few TRBV29-1 CSDWSPSRCEQYF TGCAGCGACTGGAGTCCATCGAGGTGCGAGCAGTACTTC
TRBJ2-7 - - TRBV7-9 CASRLGDASSEQYF TGTGCCAGCCGACTCGGGGACGCTTCATCCGAGCAGTACTTC
TRBJ2-5 TRBD1 - TRBV5-1 CASSPGQGVKETQYF TGCGCCAGCAGCCCGGGACAGGGTGTTAAAGAGACCCAGTACTTC
TRBJ2-5 - - TRBV12-3/TRBV12-4 CAIRPRGLRDHREETQYF TGTGCCATCAGACCCCGGGGACTCCGAGACCACCGAGAAGAGACCCAGTACTTC
TRBJ2-1 - few TRBV5-1 CASSLLGLYNEQFF TGCGCCAGCAGCTTGTTGGGGCTGTACAATGAGCAGTTCTTC
TRBJ1-1 TRBD1 few TRBV5-1 CASSLTGGWNTEAFF TGCGCCAGCAGCCTAACAGGGGGCTGGAACACTGAAGCTTTCTTT
TRBJ2-2 - - TRBV7-9 CASSLEGTTGELFF TGTGCCAGCAGCTTAGAAGGGACCACCGGGGAGCTGTTTTTT
TRBJ1-4 - - TRBV10-1 CASRMGRQGNEKLFF TGCGCCAGCAGGATGGGACGGCAGGGTAATGAAAAACTGTTTTTT
TRBJ2-3 - - TRBV4-3 CASSQDATSPGGDTQYF TGCGCCAGCAGCCAAGATGCGACCAGCCCAGGAGGAGATACGCAGTATTTT
TRBJ1-6 - few TRBV5-6 CASSLDGPAPLHF TGTGCCAGCAGCTTGGACGGGCCGGCCCCCCTCCACTTT
TRBJ1-2 - - TRBV29-1 CSVTKGATNYGYTF TGCAGCGTCACGAAGGGAGCTACTAACTATGGCTACACCTTC
TRBJ2-4 - - TRBV15 CATSRERLVMGEAKNIQYF TGTGCCACCAGCAGAGAACGTCTGGTGATGGGTGAAGCCAAAAACATTCAGTACTTC
TRBJ2-7 TRBD2 - TRBV6-5 CASSYQPGGYYEQYF TGTGCCAGCAGTTACCAGCCGGGGGGATATTACGAGCAGTACTTC
TRBJ2-2 - - TRBV20-1 CSARDLAVPTGELFF TGCAGTGCTAGAGATTTGGCGGTACCCACCGGGGAGCTGTTTTTT
TRBJ2-1 - - TRBV7-6 CAGEPIIYNEQFF TGTGCCGGCGAACCGATAATATACAATGAGCAGTTCTTC
TRBJ2-1 TRBD1 many TRBV4-3 CASSLQGYGEQFF TGCGCCAGCAGCTTACAGGGGTACGGTGAGCAGTTCTTC
TRBJ1-2 - few TRBV7-9 CASSFIPQNGYTF TGTGCCAGCAGCTTTATACCTCAAAATGGCTACACCTTC
TRBJ1-1 - - TRBV5-1 CASSLVGGDMNTEAFF TGCGCCAGCAGCTTGGTTGGGGGGGACATGAACACTGAAGCTTTCTTT
TRBJ1-1 TRBD1 - TRBV12-3/TRBV12-4 CASSSDRLEAFF TGTGCCAGCAGCTCGGACAGGCTAGAAGCTTTCTTT
TRBJ2-7 - - TRBV10-3 CAISEVRYEQYF TGTGCCATCAGTGAAGTCAGATACGAGCAGTACTTC
TRBJ1-5 TRBD1 few TRBV20-1 CSATRQGDGNQPQHF TGCAGTGCAACCCGCCAGGGGGATGGCAATCAGCCCCAGCATTTT
TRBJ2-5 - - TRBV5-6 CASSPGTPGETQYF TGTGCCAGCAGCCCGGGGACTCCTGGGGAGACCCAGTACTTC
TRBJ2-7 - - TRBV25-1 CATSRSYEQYF TGTGCCACCTCAAGGAGCTACGAGCAGTACTTC
TRBJ2-7 - few TRBV20-1 CSARATGVNEQYF TGCAGTGCTAGAGCAACGGGAGTCAACGAGCAGTACTTC
TRBJ2-2 TRBD1 - TRBV7-7 CASSPAGTGGTGELFF TGTGCTAGCAGCCCAGCCGGGACAGGAGGCACCGGGGAGCTGTTTTTT
TRBJ2-4 - few TRBV20-1 CSAADRQLAKNIQYF TGCAGTGCTGCCGACAGACAACTAGCCAAAAACATTCAGTACTTC
TRBJ2-3 - few TRBV2 CASSEWDSTDTQYF TGTGCCAGCAGTGAATGGGACAGCACAGATACGCAGTATTTT
TRBJ2-1 TRBD2 few TRBV20-1 CSAGTSGSINEQFF TGCAGTGCTGGGACTAGCGGGAGTATCAATGAGCAGTTCTTC
TRBJ1-1 - few TRBV12-3/TRBV12-4 CASSFYGPEAFF TGTGCCAGCAGTTTCTACGGCCCAGAAGCTTTCTTT